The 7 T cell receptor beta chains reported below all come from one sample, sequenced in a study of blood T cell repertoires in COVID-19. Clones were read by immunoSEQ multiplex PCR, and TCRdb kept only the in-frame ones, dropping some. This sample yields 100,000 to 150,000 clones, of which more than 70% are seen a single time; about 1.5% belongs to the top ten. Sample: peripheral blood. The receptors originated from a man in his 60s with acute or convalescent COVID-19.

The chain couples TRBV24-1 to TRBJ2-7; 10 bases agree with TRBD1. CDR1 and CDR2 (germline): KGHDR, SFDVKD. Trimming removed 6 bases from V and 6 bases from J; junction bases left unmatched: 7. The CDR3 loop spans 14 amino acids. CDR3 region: CATSTGGTGAEQYF. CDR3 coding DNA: TGTGCCACCAGTACCGGAGGGACAGGGGCCGAGCAGTACTTC.

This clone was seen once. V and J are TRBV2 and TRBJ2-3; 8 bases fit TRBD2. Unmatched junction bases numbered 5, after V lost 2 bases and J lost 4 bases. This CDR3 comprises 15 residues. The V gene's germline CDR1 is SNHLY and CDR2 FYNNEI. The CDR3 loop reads CASSERTGGADTQYF. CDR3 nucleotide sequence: TGTGCCAGCAGTGAACGTACGGGGGGGGCAGATACGCAGTATTTT.

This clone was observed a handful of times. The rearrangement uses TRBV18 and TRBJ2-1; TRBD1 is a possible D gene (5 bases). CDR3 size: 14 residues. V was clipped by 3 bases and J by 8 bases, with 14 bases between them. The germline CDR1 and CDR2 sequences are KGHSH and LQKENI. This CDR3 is CASSPPAGNDEQFF. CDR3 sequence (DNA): TGTGCCAGCTCACCCCCTGCAGGGAACGATGAGCAGTTCTTC. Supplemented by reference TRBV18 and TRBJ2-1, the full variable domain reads NAGVMQNPRHLVRRRGQEARLRCSPMKGHSHVYWYRQLPEEGLKFMVYLQKENIIDESGMPKERFSAEFPKEGPSILRIQQVVRGDSAAYFCASSPPAGNDEQFFGPGTRLTVL.

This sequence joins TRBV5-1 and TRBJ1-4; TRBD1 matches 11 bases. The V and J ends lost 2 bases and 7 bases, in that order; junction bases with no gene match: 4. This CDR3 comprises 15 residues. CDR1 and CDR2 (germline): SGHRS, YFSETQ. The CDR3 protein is CASSLGTGGGEKLFF. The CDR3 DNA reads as TGCGCCAGCAGCTTAGGGACAGGGGGAGGTGAAAAACTGTTTTTT. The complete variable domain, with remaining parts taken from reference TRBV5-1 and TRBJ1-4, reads KAGVTQTPRYLIKTRGQQVTLSCSPISGHRSVSWYQQTPGQGLQFLFEYFSETQRNKGNFPGRFSGRQFSNSRSEMNVSTLELGDSALYLCASSLGTGGGEKLFFGSGTQLSVL.

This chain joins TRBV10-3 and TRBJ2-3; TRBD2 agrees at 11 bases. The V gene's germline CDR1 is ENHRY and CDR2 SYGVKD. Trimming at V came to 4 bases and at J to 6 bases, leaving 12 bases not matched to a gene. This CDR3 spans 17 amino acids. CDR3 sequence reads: CAISASETSGAEDTQYF. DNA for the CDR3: TGTGCCATCAGTGCCTCGGAGACTAGCGGGGCCGAGGATACGCAGTATTTT.

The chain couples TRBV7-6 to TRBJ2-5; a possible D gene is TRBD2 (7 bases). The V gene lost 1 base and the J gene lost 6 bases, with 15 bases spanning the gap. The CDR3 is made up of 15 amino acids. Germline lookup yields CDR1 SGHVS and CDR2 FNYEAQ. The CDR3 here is CASSLDEGGGKTQYF. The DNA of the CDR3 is TGTGCCAGCAGCTTAGATGAGGGGGGGGGAAAGACCCAGTACTTC.

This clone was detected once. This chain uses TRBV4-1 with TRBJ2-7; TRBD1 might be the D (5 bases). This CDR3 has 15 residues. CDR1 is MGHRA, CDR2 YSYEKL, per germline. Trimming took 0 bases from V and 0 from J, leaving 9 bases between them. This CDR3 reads CASSQEQASSYEQYF. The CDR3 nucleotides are TGCGCCAGCAGCCAAGAACAGGCGAGCTCCTACGAGCAGTACTTC.